A selection of T cell receptor beta chains follows, all from one sample in a study of OX40 agonist ivuxolimab in advanced cancers. The assay was immunoSEQ multiplex PCR, and TCRdb's table has in-frame clones only and misses some. Of about 30,000 clones in the sample, roughly 80% were seen once. Sequenced here: CD4+ or CD8+ T cells sorted from blood, sampled in a trial of the OX40 agonist ivuxolimab. The receptors were sampled from an adult with an advanced solid tumor such as melanoma, head and neck, liver or kidney cancer. CDR3s include the opening cysteine and the closing phenylalanine or tryptophan. Each record gives: V gene, J gene, clone size, CDR3 protein. Only part of the rows carry a size: once, few, many, or a class if the clone is expanded.

TRBV5-1,TRBJ2-1,NA,CASSLFWPLYEQFF
TRBV5-5,TRBJ2-7,NA,CASSFGQNYEQYF
TRBV11-2,TRBJ1-2,many,CASSLGATGGYTF
TRBV29-1,TRBJ2-2,NA,CSVVLGDDGELFF
TRBV2,TRBJ1-3,NA,CASRLRDRHSIGNTIYF
TRBV7-9,TRBJ1-2,few,CASTLPGQGEGYTF
TRBV30,TRBJ2-2,NA,CAWSLGLAGETGELFF
TRBV5-1,TRBJ2-3,NA,CASSPAGALRADTQYF
TRBV4-1,TRBJ2-7,NA,CASSQAITLGEQYF
TRBV19,TRBJ2-3,once,CASSNPGALDTQYF
TRBV30,TRBJ1-1,NA,CAWSVVRGDTEAFF
TRBV7-9,TRBJ2-1,NA,CASSFSELPPYNEQFF
TRBV27,TRBJ2-1,NA,CASSSILAESSYNEQFF
TRBV28,TRBJ2-4,NA,CASSFEQGGGDVDIQYF
TRBV19,NA,NA,CASSIGTQNYYEQYF
TRBV28,TRBJ2-7,NA,CASSFRTSATYEQYF
TRBV6-4,TRBJ2-2,NA,CASSSGVDTGELFF